This T cell receptor (beta chain) was profiled in a study of cytomegalovirus exposure and HLA in healthy donors. With 60 Vbeta and 13 Jbeta primers, the PCR was carried out. Produced via immunoSEQ multiplex PCR; TCRdb's table is partial and in-frame only. The sample records 55,000 to 65,000 clones, 70% to 75% being singletons. Healthy bone marrow donors made up the donor group. This clone came up a few times. Its antigen is still unknown. Study findings and constraints: The Asian-associated ancestry cluster reportedly had fewer N-insertions than the roughly 700-donor mean in a later analysis.

Trimming removed 2 bases from V and 3 bases from J, with 11 bases in between. The CDR3 sequence is 14 residues long. CDR1 and CDR2 (germline): SGHRS, YFSETQ. The TCR was taken from a man aged 25-40 years in good health and CMV-seropositive. The source material was PBMCs. The chain joins TRBV5-1 to TRBJ1-1; no clear D. The CDR3 sequence: CASSLSSRDTEAFF. CDR3 nucleotide sequence: TGCGCCAGCAGCTTAAGCTCCCGGGACACTGAAGCTTTCTTT.